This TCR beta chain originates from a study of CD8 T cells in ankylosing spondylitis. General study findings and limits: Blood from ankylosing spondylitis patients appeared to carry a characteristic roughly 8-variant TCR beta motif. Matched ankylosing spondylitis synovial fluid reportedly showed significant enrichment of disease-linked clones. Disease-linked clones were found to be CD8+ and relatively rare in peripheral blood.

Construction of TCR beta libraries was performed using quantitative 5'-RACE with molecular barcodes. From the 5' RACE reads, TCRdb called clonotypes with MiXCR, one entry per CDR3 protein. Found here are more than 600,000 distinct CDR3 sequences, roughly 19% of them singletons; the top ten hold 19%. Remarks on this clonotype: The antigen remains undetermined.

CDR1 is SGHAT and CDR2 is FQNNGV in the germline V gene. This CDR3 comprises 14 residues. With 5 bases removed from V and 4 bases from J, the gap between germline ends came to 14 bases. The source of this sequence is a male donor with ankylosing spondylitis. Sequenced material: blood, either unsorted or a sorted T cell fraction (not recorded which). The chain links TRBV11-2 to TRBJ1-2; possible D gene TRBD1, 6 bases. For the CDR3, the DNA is TGTGCCAGCAGCCTCCGGACAGCAATCTATGGCTACACCTTC. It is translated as CASSLRTAIYGYTF.